This TCR beta chain is from a study of blood T cells in healthy people across ages. The overall study: In model experiments, template switching was able to capture about one barcoded beta molecule for every two T cells that were present.

The CDR3 length is 12 residues. The germline CDR1 and CDR2 sequences are KGHSH and LQKENI. A second PCR, run for roughly 7 to 12 cycles, used a sample-barcoded 5' primer plus a J-beta primer mix. TCRdb re-analysed the 5' RACE reads in MiXCR, keeping a single row per CDR3 protein. Of 650,000 to 700,000 distinct CDR3 sequences detected, under 65% appear once; the ten largest clones hold approximately 12%. With respect to this clonotype: Being one base from a much bigger clone, this may be a read error.

The sample was blood. The chain links TRBV18 to TRBJ2-4; 7 bases fit TRBD1. The J call may be in error: the DNA end matches TRBJ2-7 better. The TCR was taken from a woman aged 80 or older in good health. CDR3 sequence reads: CASSPGQHEQYF. CDR3 bases: TGTGCCAGCTCACCGGGACAGCACGAGCAGTACTTC.